These T cell receptor beta chains were read from a single sample in a study of T-cell reconstitution after alpha-beta-depleted transplantation in children. TCRdb used MiXCR to reprocess the PCR reads, holding one entry per CDR3 protein. Of 600,000 to 700,000 distinct CDR3 sequences detected, 16% appear once; the ten largest clones hold about 1.1%. Sequencing used PBMCs from the stem cell graft donor, obtained from the stem cell graft. These receptors all come from a human donor who donated a stem cell graft to a child with acute myeloid leukemia. The CDR3 runs from the conserved cysteine through the conserved F or W. The D gene is left open where the match is weak. Only some rows state a clone size, as once, few, many or a class for expanded clones.

V	size	J	D	CDR3	DNA
TRBV29-1	many	TRBJ1-1	NA	CSVTGPTQAFF	TGCAGCGTGACCGGGCCTACGCAAGCTTTCTTT
TRBV5-5	few	TRBJ1-1	NA	CASSKYVSRTEAFF	TGTGCCAGCAGCAAATATGTCTCGCGGACTGAAGCTTTCTTT
TRBV4-3	NA	TRBJ1-4	NA	CASSQDFGTAEKLFF	TGCGCCAGCAGCCAAGATTTCGGGACCGCGGAAAAACTGTTTTTT
TRBV20-1	many	TRBJ2-1	TRBD2	CSASGGAAYNEQFF	TGCAGTGCTAGCGGGGGGGCAGCCTACAATGAGCAGTTCTTC
TRBV7-2	NA	TRBJ2-5	TRBD2	CASSLVGASGETQYF	TGTGCCAGCAGCTTAGTCGGGGCTAGCGGAGAGACCCAGTACTTC
TRBV4-2	NA	TRBJ2-1	TRBD2	CASSQDFSSGGAGYGNEQFF	TGTGCCAGCAGCCAAGATTTTTCTAGCGGGGGGGCCGGGTATGGCAATGAGCAGTTCTTC
TRBV5-1	NA	TRBJ2-1	TRBD2	CASSYGGANDEQLF	TGCGCCAGCAGCTACGGGGGGGCCAACGATGAGCAGCTCTTC
TRBV20-1	many	TRBJ1-3	NA	CSARDMKGWGSGNTIYF	TGCAGTGCTAGAGATATGAAGGGCTGGGGCTCTGGAAACACCATATATTTT
TRBV6-5	many	TRBJ2-7	NA	CASSYEGYEQYF	TGTGCCAGCAGTTACGAGGGCTACGAGCAGTACTTC
TRBV9	few	TRBJ1-1	NA	CASSVEGGNIEAFF	TGTGCCAGCAGCGTAGAGGGGGGTAACATTGAAGCTTTCTTT
TRBV12-3/TRBV12-4	NA	TRBJ2-3	NA	CASSFVDSLTDTQYF	TGTGCCAGCAGTTTCGTGGACAGCCTCACAGATACGCAGTATTTT
TRBV12-3/TRBV12-4	NA	TRBJ2-7	NA	CASSSAPMATEQYF	TGTGCCAGCAGTTCCGCCCCCATGGCAACCGAGCAGTACTTC
TRBV20-1	NA	TRBJ2-1	NA	CSSNSDGAFGTNNEQFF	TGCAGTTCCAACTCAGATGGAGCCTTCGGGACGAACAATGAGCAGTTCTTC
TRBV7-2	few	TRBJ1-5	NA	CASSLASQGGLNQPQHF	TGTGCCAGCAGCTTAGCGTCCCAGGGAGGACTGAATCAGCCCCAGCATTTT
TRBV7-9	NA	TRBJ1-1	TRBD1	CASSEQGGTEAFF	TGTGCCAGCAGCGAGCAGGGGGGCACTGAAGCTTTCTTT
TRBV10-2	NA	TRBJ1-5	NA	CASSEQINQPQHF	TGCGCCAGCAGTGAACAGATTAATCAGCCCCAGCATTTT
TRBV15	many	TRBJ2-5	NA	CATSVTGLETQYF	TGTGCCACCAGTGTAACAGGGCTAGAGACCCAGTACTTC
TRBV20-1	many	TRBJ1-1	TRBD1	CSAQRQGASTEAFF	TGCAGTGCTCAACGACAGGGGGCGTCCACTGAAGCTTTCTTT
TRBV2	NA	TRBJ2-1	NA	CASSEEQPNEQFF	TGTGCCAGCAGTGAGGAACAGCCCAATGAGCAGTTCTTC
TRBV6-5	NA	TRBJ1-1	TRBD1	CASRQPPGGGSTEAFF	TGTGCCAGCAGACAACCTCCAGGGGGGGGTAGCACTGAAGCTTTCTTT
TRBV2	NA	TRBJ2-3	NA	CASESGHRTSTDTQYF	TGTGCCAGCGAGTCAGGGCATAGAACTAGCACAGATACGCAGTATTTT
TRBV7-9	NA	TRBJ2-3	NA	CASTGPGFSTDTQYF	TGTGCCAGCACCGGACCGGGCTTTAGCACAGATACGCAGTATTTT
TRBV7-9	NA	TRBJ1-3	NA	CAVGRNSGNTIYF	TGTGCCGTCGGGCGGAACTCTGGAAACACCATATATTTT
TRBV6-5	NA	TRBJ1-1	NA	CASSPGLGPEAFF	TGTGCCAGCAGCCCTGGTTTGGGCCCTGAAGCTTTCTTT
TRBV7-9	NA	TRBJ2-1	TRBD2	CASSPQTGLAGNEQFF	TGTGCCAGCAGTCCGCAAACGGGACTAGCGGGAAATGAGCAGTTCTTC
TRBV7-3	few	TRBJ2-2	NA	CASSRATNTGELFF	TGTGCCAGCAGCCGCGCCACTAACACCGGGGAGCTGTTTTTT
TRBV28	NA	TRBJ2-1	TRBD1	CASRPTGEYNEQFF	TGTGCCAGCAGACCCACAGGGGAGTACAATGAGCAGTTCTTC
TRBV12-3/TRBV12-4	NA	TRBJ2-5	NA	CASSLRQGENQYF	TGTGCCAGCAGCCTGCGGCAGGGTGAGAACCAGTACTTC
TRBV5-1	NA	TRBJ1-2	NA	CASSLNGGPSGNGYTF	TGCGCCAGCAGCTTGAACGGCGGCCCGTCGGGTAATGGCTACACCTTC
TRBV7-2	many	TRBJ2-3	TRBD2	CASSLALNGLAGPPLYF	TGTGCCAGCAGCTTAGCGCTGAACGGACTAGCGGGCCCACCACTGTATTTT
TRBV29-1	few	TRBJ2-2	NA	CSVEEVFAGELFF	TGCAGCGTTGAAGAAGTATTTGCCGGGGAGCTGTTTTTT
TRBV7-2	NA	TRBJ2-5	NA	CASSLIAPGKETQYF	TGTGCCAGCAGCCTCATCGCTCCAGGGAAAGAGACCCAGTACTTC
TRBV20-1	many	TRBJ1-1	NA	CSASNPLTGNTEAFF	TGCAGTGCTAGTAATCCCCTCACCGGGAACACTGAAGCTTTCTTT
TRBV7-8	few	TRBJ2-1	NA	CASSLTGPGSYNEQFF	TGTGCCAGCAGCTTAACGGGACCCGGTTCATACAATGAGCAGTTCTTC
TRBV7-2	NA	TRBJ1-5	NA	CASSLGAADQPQHF	TGTGCCAGCAGCTTAGGGGCAGCCGATCAGCCCCAGCATTTT
TRBV20-1	NA	TRBJ1-3	NA	CSALVQARTGNTIYF	TGCAGTGCCCTCGTACAGGCACGTACCGGAAACACCATATATTTT
TRBV18	few	TRBJ2-5	NA	CASSPPVEVRETQYF	TGTGCCAGCTCACCACCGGTGGAAGTTAGAGAGACCCAGTACTTC
TRBV4-2	many	TRBJ2-3	NA	CASSQRQGGNTQYF	TGTGCCAGCAGCCAGCGACAGGGAGGAAATACGCAGTATTTT
TRBV7-2	NA	TRBJ2-5	NA	CASSPGGPRETQYF	TGTGCCAGCAGCCCCGGGGGGCCGAGAGAGACCCAGTACTTC
TRBV7-9	few	TRBJ2-1	TRBD2	CASARAGGWDNEQFF	TGTGCCAGCGCAAGAGCGGGGGGTTGGGACAATGAGCAGTTCTTC
TRBV29-1	many	TRBJ1-5	NA	CSAGGGGNQPQHF	TGCAGCGCAGGCGGGGGCGGGAATCAGCCCCAGCATTTT
TRBV20-1	NA	TRBJ2-6	NA	CSASVWGSGPNVLTF	TGCAGTGCTAGCGTTTGGGGCTCTGGGCCCAACGTCCTGACTTTC
TRBV12-3/TRBV12-4	few	TRBJ1-2	NA	CASSLRESWSGYTF	TGTGCCAGCAGCCTGCGGGAATCCTGGTCAGGCTACACCTTC
TRBV7-2	few	TRBJ2-4	TRBD1	CASSTQGKNIQYF	TGTGCCAGCAGCACACAGGGGAAAAACATTCAGTACTTC
TRBV7-2	few	TRBJ2-5	NA	CASSLNGGPVQETQYF	TGTGCCAGCAGCTTGAACGGGGGGCCTGTTCAAGAGACCCAGTACTTC
TRBV7-9	few	TRBJ2-1	TRBD1	CASSLTGGAFYEQFF	TGTGCCAGCAGCTTGACAGGGGGCGCATTCTATGAGCAGTTCTTC
TRBV12-3/TRBV12-4	few	TRBJ1-6	NA	CASTLVGGRSHSPLHF	TGTGCCAGCACCCTAGTGGGAGGGCGGAGTCATTCACCCCTCCACTTT
TRBV6-5	NA	TRBJ2-3	TRBD2	CALPGRGGADTQYF	TGTGCCTTACCAGGCCGGGGAGGGGCTGATACGCAGTATTTT
TRBV11-2	NA	TRBJ1-1	NA	CASSSTAGGGTEAFF	TGTGCCAGCAGCTCCACCGCCGGGGGCGGCACTGAAGCTTTCTTT
TRBV12-3/TRBV12-4	NA	TRBJ1-1	NA	CASSLQQNTEAFF	TGTGCCAGCAGTTTACAACAAAACACTGAAGCTTTCTTT
TRBV7-2	NA	TRBJ2-7	NA	CASSSAELQFLIGEQYF	TGTGCCAGCAGCTCAGCCGAATTACAGTTCCTCATAGGGGAGCAGTACTTC
TRBV5-1	NA	TRBJ2-5	NA	CASSTRQARHETQYF	TGCGCCAGCAGCACCCGACAGGCGCGGCACGAGACCCAGTACTTC
TRBV29-1	many	TRBJ1-1	TRBD1	CSAWTGVNTEAFF	TGCAGCGCTTGGACAGGGGTGAACACTGAAGCTTTCTTT
TRBV6-6	many	TRBJ2-5	NA	CASSPPLQETQYF	TGTGCCAGCAGCCCACCGTTGCAAGAGACCCAGTACTTC
TRBV29-1	many	TRBJ2-6	NA	CSVRTAGANVLTF	TGCAGCGTGCGTACAGCCGGGGCCAACGTCCTGACTTTC
TRBV29-1	many	TRBJ2-7	TRBD2	CSAGGEEQYF	TGCAGCGCCGGGGGGGAAGAGCAGTACTTC
TRBV18	NA	TRBJ2-3	NA	CASSPSVGTDTQYF	TGTGCCAGCTCACCTTCAGTTGGCACAGATACGCAGTATTTT